What follows describes a single TCR beta chain. Those enrolled in Seattle joined during active infection and were followed longitudinally afterward. Germline assignment: CDR1 SNHLY and CDR2 FYNNEI. V lost 7 bases, J lost 0 bases, and 13 bases lay in between. This CDR3 contains 15 residues. The entry originates in a study of blood T cell repertoires in COVID-19. In the source study's methods: Estimated nucleated cell counts came from reference gene primer amplification. TCRdb keeps only in-frame clones here, not all; method: immunoSEQ multiplex PCR. Clone size and the V and J calls come from that table; the DNA yielded D and trimming. This table has around 250,000 clones, 86% appearing once.

Specimen: peripheral blood. The rearrangement joins TRBV2 to TRBJ1-5; tentatively, D is TRBD1 (5 bases). The clonotype originates from a woman of 80 years or more with COVID-19, enrolled during active disease. For the CDR3, the DNA is TGTGCCAGCACCTTAACAGGTGATAGCAATCAGCCCCAGCATTTT. Its protein is CASTLTGDSNQPQHF.